The sequence of this TCR beta chain was determined in a study of graft-versus-host responses after intestinal transplantation (dated by TCRdb to 2020 to 2022). Regarding the study in general: Recipients received multivisceral, liver-intestinal, or isolated intestinal transplants. Every recipient was given anti-thymocyte globulin induction, then maintenance tacrolimus and steroids for approximately 3 years. After intestinal transplantation, graft-versus-host and host-versus-graft alloreactive T cell clones were followed in the graft, circulation and bone marrow using bulk TCR-beta CDR3 sequencing. Alloreactive clones were identified by sequencing pre-transplant mixed lymphocyte reaction products and comparing them with unstimulated pre-transplant donor and recipient T cells. A cohort of about two dozen intestinal transplant recipients, including one retransplant, was enrolled, and 3 patients lacking pretransplant specimens were excluded. A peak of at least 4% donor T cells among recipient peripheral blood mononuclear cells was the definition used for donor T cell macrochimerism. Rather than going through the commercial service, samples from three later patients were sequenced in-house on an Illumina MiSeq and processed with MiXCR.

The investigation overall reported the following: GvH clones were detected in recipient bone marrow, and some appeared earlier in ileal mucosa or blood, consistent with an intestinal mucosal origin. Early after transplant, peak levels of circulating GvH clones were associated with declines in HvG clones. Patients with donor T cell macrochimerism had high GvH to HvG T cell clonal ratios in their allografts. The relatively low number and heterogeneity of intestinal transplant patients limited the conclusions.

Via the germline V gene (reference sequence), CDR1 is GTSNPN and CDR2 SVGIG. At the junction V is shortened by 2 bases and J by 1 base, with 11 bases in between. CDR3 length: 14 amino acids, cysteine to phenylalanine. The entry retains the CDR3 DNA only, 42 bases that are in frame from base 1. Interpreted using the paper, the time point label stands for: cells obtained before transplantation from donor or recipient. In the mixed lymphocyte reactions, approximately 200,000 CFSE-labeled pre-transplant responders were plated with approximately 200,000 irradiated violet-dye-labeled stimulators and cultured for about six days. After the mixed lymphocyte reaction, proliferating CD3+CD4+CFSE-low and CD3+CD8+CFSE-low responder cells were FACS-sorted on a BD Influx sorter. The library was built by means of the immunoSEQ multiplex PCR assay. For most patients, genomic DNA was isolated with the Qiagen DNeasy Blood and Tissue Kit and sent frozen to Adaptive Biotechnologies for TCR sequencing. Adaptive Biotechnologies carried out high-throughput TCR-beta CDR3 sequencing of genomic DNA for most patients. The original pipeline was this. Adaptive's ImmunoSEQ software supplied the TCR sequencing data for around 17 patients, while MiXCR and VDJtools were used to process a few other patients. To correct CD4 versus CD8 sorting errors, any sequence found in both subsets at a frequency ratio below 5:1 was removed. Because the origin of CDR3 nucleotide sequences shared between donor and recipient could not be assigned, those sequences were removed. Alloreactive clones required at least 2-fold expansion over unstimulated cells and minimum CFSE-low frequency of 0.002% (template counts) or 0.001% (read counts). A clone was considered mappable if detected in the sequenced pre-transplant spleen, lymph node, or MLR CFSE-low populations of the donor or recipient. The cumulative frequency of alloreactive clones was calculated as a percentage of all sequences, weighted by copy number. The source is immuneACCESS, and TCRdb retained only in-frame sequences with V and J called. Part of the clones is not carried over; for the studies checked, unresolved V genes explain less than half of this, and the remainder is unexplained. The DNA gave D and trimming, while V, J and clone size come from that table. This sample has some 14,000 clones in its table, and 25% to 35% of those were observed once. Around 4% of the sample is taken by the ten largest.

This clone was picked up a small number of times. No quality values exist for individual bases; no much larger clone is one base distant. The chain was built from TRBV30 and TRBJ1-1, with the D gene call left open. This TCR derives from a human patient who received an intestinal transplant. Specimen: alloreactive CD4+ T cells from a mixed lymphocyte reaction culture, collected before intestinal transplant. In light of the paper, this sample's cell subset or site label describes: CFSE-low proliferating T cells sorted from roughly 6-day pre-transplant mixed lymphocyte reaction (GvH or HvG direction). The bases read TGTGCCTGGAGTACGGGGAAGAGGAACACTGAAGCTTTCTTT. Its amino acids are CAWSTGKRNTEAFF.